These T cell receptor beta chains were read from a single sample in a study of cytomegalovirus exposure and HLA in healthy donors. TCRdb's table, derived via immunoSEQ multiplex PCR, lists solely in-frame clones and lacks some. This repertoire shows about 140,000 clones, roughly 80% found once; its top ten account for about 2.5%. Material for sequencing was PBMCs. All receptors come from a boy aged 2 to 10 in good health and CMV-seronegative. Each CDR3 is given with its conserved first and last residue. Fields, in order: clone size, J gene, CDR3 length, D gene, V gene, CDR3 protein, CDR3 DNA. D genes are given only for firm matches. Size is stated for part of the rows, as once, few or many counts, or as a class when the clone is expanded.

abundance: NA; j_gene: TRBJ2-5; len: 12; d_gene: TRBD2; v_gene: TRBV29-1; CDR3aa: CSGLAGGETQYF; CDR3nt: TGCAGCGGACTAGCGGGAGGAGAGACCCAGTACTTC
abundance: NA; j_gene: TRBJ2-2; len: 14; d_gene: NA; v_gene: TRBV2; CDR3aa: CASIGTLNTGELFF; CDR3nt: TGTGCCAGCATAGGGACACTGAACACCGGGGAGCTGTTTTTT
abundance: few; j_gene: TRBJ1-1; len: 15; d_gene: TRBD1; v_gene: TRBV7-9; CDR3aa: CASSPKTGANTEAFF; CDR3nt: TGTGCCAGCAGCCCCAAGACAGGGGCGAACACTGAAGCTTTCTTT
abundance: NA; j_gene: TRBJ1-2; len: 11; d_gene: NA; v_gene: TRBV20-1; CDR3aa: CSASIPYGYTF; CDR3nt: TGCAGTGCTAGTATCCCGTATGGCTACACCTTC
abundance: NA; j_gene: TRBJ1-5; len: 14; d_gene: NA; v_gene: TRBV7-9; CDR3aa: CASSCGSPNQPQHF; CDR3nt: TGTGCCAGCAGCTGTGGCTCTCCCAATCAGCCCCAGCATTTT
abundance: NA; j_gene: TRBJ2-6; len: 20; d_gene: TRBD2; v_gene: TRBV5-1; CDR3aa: CASSLVVRGGDNSGANVLTF; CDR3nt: TGCGCCAGCAGCTTGGTAGTTCGGGGGGGAGACAACTCTGGGGCCAACGTCCTGACTTTC
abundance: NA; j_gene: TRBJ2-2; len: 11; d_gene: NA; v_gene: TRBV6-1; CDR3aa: CASRGGGTLFF; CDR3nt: TGTGCCAGCAGGGGAGGGGGGACGCTGTTTTTT
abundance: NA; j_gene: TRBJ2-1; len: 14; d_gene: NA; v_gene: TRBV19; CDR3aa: CASTLSYNVNEQFF; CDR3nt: TGTGCCAGTACGTTGTCGTATAATGTCAATGAGCAGTTCTTC
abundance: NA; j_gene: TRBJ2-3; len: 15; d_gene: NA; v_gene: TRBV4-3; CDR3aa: CASSQVARGTDTQYF; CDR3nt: TGCGCCAGCAGCCAAGTCGCGCGGGGCACAGATACGCAGTATTTT
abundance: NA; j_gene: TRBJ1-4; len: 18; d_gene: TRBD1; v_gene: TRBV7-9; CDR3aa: CASSPNRDRGDNNEKLFF; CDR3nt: TGTGCCAGCAGCCCAAACCGGGACAGGGGGGACAATAATGAAAAACTGTTTTTT
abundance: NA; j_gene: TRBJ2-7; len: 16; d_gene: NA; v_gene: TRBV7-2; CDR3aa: CASTIIIGGGSYEQYF; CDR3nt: TGTGCCAGCACCATAATAATAGGGGGAGGGTCCTACGAGCAGTACTTC
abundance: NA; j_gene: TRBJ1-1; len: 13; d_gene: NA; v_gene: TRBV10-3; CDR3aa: CATLDSPNTEAFF; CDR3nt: TGTGCCACCCTGGACAGCCCGAACACTGAAGCTTTCTTT
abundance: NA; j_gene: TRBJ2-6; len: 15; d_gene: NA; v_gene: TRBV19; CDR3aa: CASSTGQTGANVLTF; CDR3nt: TGTGCCAGTAGTACCGGACAGACTGGGGCCAACGTCCTGACTTTC
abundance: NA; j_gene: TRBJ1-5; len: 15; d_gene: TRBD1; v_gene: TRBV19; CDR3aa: CASSGTGGSNQPQHF; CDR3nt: TGTGCCAGTAGCGGGACAGGGGGGAGCAATCAGCCCCAGCATTTT
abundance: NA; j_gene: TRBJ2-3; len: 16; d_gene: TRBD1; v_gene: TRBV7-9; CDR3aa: CASSLRRDRAADTQYF; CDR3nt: TGTGCCAGCAGCTTACGTAGGGACAGGGCAGCAGATACGCAGTATTTT
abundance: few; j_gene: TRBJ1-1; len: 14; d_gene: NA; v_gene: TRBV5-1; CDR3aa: CASSATGANTEAFF; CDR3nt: TGCGCCAGCAGCGCGACAGGCGCGAACACTGAAGCTTTCTTT
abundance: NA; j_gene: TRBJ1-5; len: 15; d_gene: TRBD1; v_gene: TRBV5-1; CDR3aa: CASSATTGGNQPQHF; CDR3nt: TGCGCCAGCAGCGCAACCACAGGGGGCAATCAGCCCCAGCATTTT
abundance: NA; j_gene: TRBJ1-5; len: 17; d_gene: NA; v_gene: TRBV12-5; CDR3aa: CASGLGTARVTIQPQHF; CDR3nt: TGTGCTAGTGGTTTGGGGACAGCCAGGGTAACGATTCAGCCCCAGCATTTT
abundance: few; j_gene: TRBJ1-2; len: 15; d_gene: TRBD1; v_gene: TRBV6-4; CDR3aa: CASSDAGQGVNGYTF; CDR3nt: TGTGCCAGCAGTGACGCCGGACAGGGAGTTAACGGCTACACCTTC
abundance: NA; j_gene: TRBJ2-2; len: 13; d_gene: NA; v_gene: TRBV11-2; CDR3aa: CASRQPNTGELFF; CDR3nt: TGTGCCAGTAGACAGCCGAACACCGGGGAGCTGTTTTTT
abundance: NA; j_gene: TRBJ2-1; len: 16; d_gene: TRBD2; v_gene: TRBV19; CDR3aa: CASSKPSGSGRGEQFF; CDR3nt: TGTGCCAGTAGTAAACCGAGCGGTAGCGGGAGAGGTGAGCAGTTCTTC
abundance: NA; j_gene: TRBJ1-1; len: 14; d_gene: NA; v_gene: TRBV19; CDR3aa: CASSPGAVNTEAFF; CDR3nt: TGTGCCAGTAGTCCAGGGGCGGTGAACACTGAAGCTTTCTTT
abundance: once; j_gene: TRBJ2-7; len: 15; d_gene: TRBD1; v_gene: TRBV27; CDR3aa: CASNPTGTAYYEQYF; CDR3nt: TGTGCCAGCAACCCTACCGGGACAGCATACTACGAGCAGTACTTC
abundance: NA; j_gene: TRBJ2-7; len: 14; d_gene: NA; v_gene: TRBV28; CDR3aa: CASSLFTGGGEQYF; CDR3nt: TGTGCCAGCAGTTTATTCACCGGGGGTGGCGAGCAGTACTTC
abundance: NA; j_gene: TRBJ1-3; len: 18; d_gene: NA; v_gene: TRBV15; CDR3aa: CATSREVTHRLSGNTIYF; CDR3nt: TGTGCCACCAGCAGAGAAGTCACTCACCGACTCTCTGGAAACACCATATATTTT
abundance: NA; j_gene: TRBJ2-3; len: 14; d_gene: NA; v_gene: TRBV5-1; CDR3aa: CASSLYRAADTQYF; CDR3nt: TGCGCCAGCAGCTTGTACAGGGCGGCAGATACGCAGTATTTT
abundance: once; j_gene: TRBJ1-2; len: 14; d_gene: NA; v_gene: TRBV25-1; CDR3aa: CASSEFTGSYGYTF; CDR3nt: TGTGCCAGCAGTGAATTTACAGGGAGCTATGGCTACACCTTC
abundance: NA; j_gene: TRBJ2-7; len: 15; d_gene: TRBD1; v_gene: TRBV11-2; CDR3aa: CASSLDPGQSYEQYF; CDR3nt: TGTGCCAGCAGCTTAGATCCGGGACAGTCCTACGAGCAGTACTTC
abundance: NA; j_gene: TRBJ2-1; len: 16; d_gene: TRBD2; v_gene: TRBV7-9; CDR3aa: CASSNLAGGNYNEQFF; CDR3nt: TGTGCCAGCAGTAACCTAGCGGGGGGAAACTACAATGAGCAGTTCTTC
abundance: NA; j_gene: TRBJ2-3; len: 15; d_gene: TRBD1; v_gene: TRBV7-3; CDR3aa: CASSLERGPTDTQYF; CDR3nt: TGTGCCAGCAGCTTGGAGAGGGGGCCCACAGATACGCAGTATTTT
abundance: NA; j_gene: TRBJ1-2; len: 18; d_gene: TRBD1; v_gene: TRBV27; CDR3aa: CASRSNRGNPKTNYGYTF; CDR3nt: TGTGCCAGCAGATCAAACAGGGGAAACCCCAAGACTAACTATGGCTACACCTTC
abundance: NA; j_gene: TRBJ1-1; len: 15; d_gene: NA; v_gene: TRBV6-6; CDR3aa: CASSYSGGSNTEAFF; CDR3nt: TGTGCCAGCAGTTACTCGGGCGGGTCGAACACTGAAGCTTTCTTT